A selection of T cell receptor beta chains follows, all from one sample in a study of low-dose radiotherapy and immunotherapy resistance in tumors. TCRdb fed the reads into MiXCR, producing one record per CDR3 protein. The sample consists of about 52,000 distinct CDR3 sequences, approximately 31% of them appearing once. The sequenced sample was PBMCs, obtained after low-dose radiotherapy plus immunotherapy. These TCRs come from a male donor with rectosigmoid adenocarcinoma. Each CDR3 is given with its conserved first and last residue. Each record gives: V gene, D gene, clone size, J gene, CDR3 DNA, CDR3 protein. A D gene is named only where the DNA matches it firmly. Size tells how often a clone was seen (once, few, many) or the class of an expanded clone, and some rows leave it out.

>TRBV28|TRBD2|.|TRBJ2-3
TGTGCCAGCACCCCCGGGGGAGGGATACCCACAGATACGCAGTATTTT
CASTPGGGIPTDTQYF
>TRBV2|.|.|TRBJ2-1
TGTGCCAGCAGTGAAGACACAGGGACGAATGAGCAGTTCTTC
CASSEDTGTNEQFF
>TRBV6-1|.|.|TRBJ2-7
TGTGCCAGCAGCTATGGGACATCGGATGCCTACGAGCAGTACTTC
CASSYGTSDAYEQYF
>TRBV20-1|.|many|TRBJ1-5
TGCAGTGCGTTAGGCCCTTTCAATCAGCCCCAGCATTTT
CSALGPFNQPQHF
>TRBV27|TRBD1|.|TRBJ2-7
TGTGCCAGCAGTTACCCAGACAGGGGGCGATACGAGCAGTACTTC
CASSYPDRGRYEQYF
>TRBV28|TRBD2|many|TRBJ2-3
TGTGCCAGCAGTTTATTGGGGACTAGCGGGGGCTCACTCCAGGGAGATACGCAGTATTTT
CASSLLGTSGGSLQGDTQYF
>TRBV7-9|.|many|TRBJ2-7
TGTGCCAGCAGCTCTGGACTTCCCTACGAGCAGTACTTC
CASSSGLPYEQYF
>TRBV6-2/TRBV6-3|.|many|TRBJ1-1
TGTGCCAGCAGTTGGGCCTACCCCGGGAACACTGAAGCTTTCTTT
CASSWAYPGNTEAFF
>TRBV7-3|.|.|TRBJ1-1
TGTGCCAGCAGCTTAACGGGGTGGACTGAAGCTTTCTTT
CASSLTGWTEAFF
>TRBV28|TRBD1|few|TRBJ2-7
TGTGCCAGCAGTCCCGGGACAGGGCTGGCGAAGGAGCAGTACTTC
CASSPGTGLAKEQYF
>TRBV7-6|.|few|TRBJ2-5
TGTGCCAGCAGCTTGTTACTGGTGGAGACCCAGTACTTC
CASSLLLVETQYF
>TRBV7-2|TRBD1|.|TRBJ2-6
TGTGCCAGCAGCTTGGGGACAGCCCTCTCTGGGGCCAACGTCCTGACTTTC
CASSLGTALSGANVLTF
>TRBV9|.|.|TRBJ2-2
TGTGCCAGCAGCGTAGTAGGCCTAGCAGCGAACACCGGGGAGCTGTTTTTT
CASSVVGLAANTGELFF
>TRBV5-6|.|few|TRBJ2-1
TGTGCCAGCAGCACCCCCCCGTCTAATGAGCAGTTCTTC
CASSTPPSNEQFF
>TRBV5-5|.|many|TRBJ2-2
TGTGCCAGCAGCCAACGGGACGAGAACACCGGGGAGCTGTTTTTT
CASSQRDENTGELFF
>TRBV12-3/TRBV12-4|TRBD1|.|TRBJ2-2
TGTGCCAGCAGTCTCCGGACAGGGTACACCGGGGAGCTGTTTTTT
CASSLRTGYTGELFF
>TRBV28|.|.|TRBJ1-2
TGTGCCAGCAGCCTTAGGTGGGGCGGCGGCTACACCTTC
CASSLRWGGGYTF
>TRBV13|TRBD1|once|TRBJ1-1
TGTGCCAGCAGTGATCTTGGACAGGGGGCTGAAGCTTTCTTT
CASSDLGQGAEAFF
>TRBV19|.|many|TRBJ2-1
TGTGCCAGTAGTGGGGGACGATCCTACAATGAGCAGTTCTTC
CASSGGRSYNEQFF
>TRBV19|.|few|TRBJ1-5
TGTGCCAGTAGTATCGGGGTGTACAATCAGCCCCAGCATTTT
CASSIGVYNQPQHF
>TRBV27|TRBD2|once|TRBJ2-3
TGTGCCAGCAGAGCGGGAGGTAAACGAGGAAATACGCAGTATTTT
CASRAGGKRGNTQYF
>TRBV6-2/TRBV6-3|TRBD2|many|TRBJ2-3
TGTGCCAGCAGTACGGGGGGGGGCACAGATACGCAGTATTTT
CASSTGGGTDTQYF
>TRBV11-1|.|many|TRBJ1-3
TGTGCCAGCAGCCGTTCCGACGGGTCAGGAAACACCATATATTTT
CASSRSDGSGNTIYF
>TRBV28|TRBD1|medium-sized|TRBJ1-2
TGTGCCAGCAGTTTCAGGGACAGGGTGGTCGGCTACACCTTC
CASSFRDRVVGYTF
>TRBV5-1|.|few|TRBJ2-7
TGCGCCAGCAGCTTGGAATCGGGACCCTACGAGCAGTACTTC
CASSLESGPYEQYF
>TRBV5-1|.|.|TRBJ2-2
TGCGCCAGCAGCTTGGGCTCTACTGGGACCGGGGAGCTGTTTTTT
CASSLGSTGTGELFF
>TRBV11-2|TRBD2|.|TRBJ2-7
TGTGCCAGCAACCCTACAACTAGCGGGGGACCCTACGAGCAGTACTTC
CASNPTTSGGPYEQYF
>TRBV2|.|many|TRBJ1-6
TGTGCCAGCAGTAGTGGTCTTTGGTCACCCCTCCACTTT
CASSSGLWSPLHF
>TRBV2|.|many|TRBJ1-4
TGTGCCAGCAGCGCATATAGGGGTGAAAAACTGTTTTTT
CASSAYRGEKLFF
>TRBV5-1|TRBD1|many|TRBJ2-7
TGCGCCAGCAGCTTGAGTCAGGGGGCCTCCTACGAGCAGTACTTC
CASSLSQGASYEQYF
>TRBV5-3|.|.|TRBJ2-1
TGTGCCAGCAGCTTTCGGCTAGCCAACAATGAGCAGTTCTTC
CASSFRLANNEQFF
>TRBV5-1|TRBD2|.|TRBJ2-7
TGCGCCAGCAGCTTGGTGGGACTAGCGGGAATCTCTATCAGCGAGCAGTACTTC
CASSLVGLAGISISEQYF
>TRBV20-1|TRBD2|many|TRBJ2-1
TGCAGTGCTAGGACTAGCGTTAGCTCCTACAATGAGCAGTTCTTC
CSARTSVSSYNEQFF
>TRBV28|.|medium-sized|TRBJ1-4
TGTGCCGCGGGGGGCGCTGGAAAACTGTTTTTT
CAAGGAGKLFF
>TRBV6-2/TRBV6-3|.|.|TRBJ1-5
TGTGCCAGCAACACAATTGGGGGAGCGGACAATCTGCCCCAGCATTTT
CASNTIGGADNLPQHF
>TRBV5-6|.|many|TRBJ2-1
TGTGCCAGCAGCTTGGTGGGGACTTCCTACAATGAGCAGTTCTTC
CASSLVGTSYNEQFF
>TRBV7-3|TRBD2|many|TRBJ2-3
TGTGCCAGCAGCTTAGGACTAGCGGCGGCAGATACGCAGTATTTT
CASSLGLAAADTQYF
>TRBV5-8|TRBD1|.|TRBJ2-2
TGTGCCAGCAGCCCCCTGGGGGGACAGGGGGCCGGGGAGCTGTTTTTT
CASSPLGGQGAGELFF
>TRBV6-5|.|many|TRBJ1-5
TGTGCCAGCAGCCGGGACACTAGCAATCAGCCCCAGCATTTT
CASSRDTSNQPQHF